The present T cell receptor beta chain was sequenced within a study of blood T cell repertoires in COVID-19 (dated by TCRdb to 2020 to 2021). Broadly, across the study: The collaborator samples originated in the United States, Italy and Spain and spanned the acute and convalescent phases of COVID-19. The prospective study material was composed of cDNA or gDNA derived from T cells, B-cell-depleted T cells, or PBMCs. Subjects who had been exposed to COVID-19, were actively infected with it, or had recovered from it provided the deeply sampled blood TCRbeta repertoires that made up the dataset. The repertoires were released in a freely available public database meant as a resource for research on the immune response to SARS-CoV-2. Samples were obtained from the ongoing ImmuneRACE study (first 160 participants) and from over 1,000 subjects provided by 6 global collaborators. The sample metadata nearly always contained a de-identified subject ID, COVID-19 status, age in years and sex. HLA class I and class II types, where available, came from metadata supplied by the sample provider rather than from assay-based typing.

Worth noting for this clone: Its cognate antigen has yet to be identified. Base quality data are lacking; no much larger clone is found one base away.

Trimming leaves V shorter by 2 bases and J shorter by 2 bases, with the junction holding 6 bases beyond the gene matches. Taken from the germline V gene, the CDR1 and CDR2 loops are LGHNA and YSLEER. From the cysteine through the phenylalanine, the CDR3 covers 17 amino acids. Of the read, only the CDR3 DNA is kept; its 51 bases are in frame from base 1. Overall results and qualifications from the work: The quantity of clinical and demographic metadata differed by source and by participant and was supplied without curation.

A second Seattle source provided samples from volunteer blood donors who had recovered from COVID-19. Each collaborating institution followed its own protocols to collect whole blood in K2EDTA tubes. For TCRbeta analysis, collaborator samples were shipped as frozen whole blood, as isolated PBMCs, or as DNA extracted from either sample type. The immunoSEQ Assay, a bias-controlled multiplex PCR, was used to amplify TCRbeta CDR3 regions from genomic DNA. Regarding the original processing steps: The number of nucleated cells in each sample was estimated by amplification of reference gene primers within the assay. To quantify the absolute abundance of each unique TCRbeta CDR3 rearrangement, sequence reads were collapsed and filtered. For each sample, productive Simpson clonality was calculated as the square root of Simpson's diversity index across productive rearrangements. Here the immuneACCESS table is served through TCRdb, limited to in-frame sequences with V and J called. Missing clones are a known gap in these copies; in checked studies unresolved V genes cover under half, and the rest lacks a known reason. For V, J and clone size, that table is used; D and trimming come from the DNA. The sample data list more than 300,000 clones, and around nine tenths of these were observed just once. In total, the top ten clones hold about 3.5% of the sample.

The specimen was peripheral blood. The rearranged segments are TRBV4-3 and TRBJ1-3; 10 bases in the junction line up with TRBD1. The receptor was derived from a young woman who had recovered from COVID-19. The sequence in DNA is TGCGCCAGCAGCCAAACATGGGGGACAGGGGCTGGAAACACCATATATTTT. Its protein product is CASSQTWGTGAGNTIYF.